This TCR beta chain was retrieved from a study of blood T cells in healthy people across ages. Study-wide results and caveats: TCR beta diversity correlated strongly with naive T cell percentage. Comparison with aged donors showed that long-lived donors had more naive CD4+ cells and higher diversity.

About this clonotype itself: Antigen specificity is unknown.

With a J-beta primer mix and a sample-barcoded 5' primer, a second PCR ran 7 to 11 cycles. TCRdb itself ran the 5' RACE reads through MiXCR, one entry per CDR3 protein. The repertoire holds 1.5 million to 2 million distinct CDR3 sequences, with 28% as singletons. Per-sample PBMC isolation yielded at least 6 million cells. The sequenced material came from blood. The source is a woman in her 30s in good health.

For the CDR3, the DNA is TGTGCCAGCAGCTCTACCCAAGGGACAGGGCGCGAGCAGTACTTC. It codes for CASSSTQGTGREQYF. J is TRBJ2-7 and V is TRBV7-2; 9 bases agree with TRBD1. Germline CDR1 reads SGHTA; CDR2 reads FQGNSA. The CDR3 is made up of 15 amino acids. Trimming cost V 4 bases and J 6 bases; bases outside gene matches: 10.